Listed below are T cell receptor beta chains from one sample, sequenced in a study of blood T cells in healthy people across ages. In TCRdb, the 5' RACE reads were re-called with MiXCR into one record per CDR3 protein. This table has hundreds of thousands of distinct CDR3 sequences, 40% to 50% appearing once. Sequencing was done on a sample of blood. The receptors come from an elderly man in good health. Each CDR3 is given with its conserved first and last residue. Each record gives: J gene, V gene, clone size, D gene, CDR3 protein. A D gene is named only where the DNA matches it firmly. Clone size, where shown, is once, few, many, or a class for clones that have expanded.

TRBJ1-2,TRBV7-2,many,-,CASINSPGASRRRYGYTF
TRBJ2-1,TRBV7-6,-,TRBD2,CASSLASTSGTFLKEQFF
TRBJ2-1,TRBV20-1,-,TRBD2,CSARDPLAGINNEQFF
TRBJ2-1,TRBV7-2,-,-,CASSLSARDEQFF
TRBJ1-1,TRBV7-2,-,TRBD1,CASSLDYRGTEAFF
TRBJ2-7,TRBV20-1,few,TRBD2,CSARDPGTSGTEQYF
TRBJ2-7,TRBV7-8,few,-,CASSQDQIKSEQYF
TRBJ1-6,TRBV6-6,-,TRBD1,CASSYMDRANSPLHF
TRBJ2-5,TRBV20-1,-,TRBD2,CSARDQGGVETQYF
TRBJ2-5,TRBV25-1,many,-,CASRPPQGWYNEQYF
TRBJ1-5,TRBV25-1,-,TRBD1,CASQDREDQPQHF
TRBJ2-7,TRBV28,-,-,CACSLPGRTYEQYF
TRBJ2-2,TRBV6-5,-,-,CASSYGSTGELFF
TRBJ2-5,TRBV29-1,once,-,CGAARQNNEQYF
TRBJ2-2,TRBV14,-,-,CASSQAGVGTGELFF
TRBJ2-3,TRBV7-2,few,TRBD2,CASSLEPGGVTDTQYF
-,TRBV20-1,-,-,CSAKGPGAGIGKTQYF
TRBJ2-5,TRBV5-1,-,-,CASSSEQETQYF
TRBJ2-7,TRBV5-1,few,-,CASGSQAYEQYF
TRBJ2-1,TRBV6-5,-,TRBD1,CASSQTGVSYDEQFF
TRBJ2-7,TRBV4-1,-,-,CASSQEADYEQYF
TRBJ2-2,TRBV6-1,-,-,CASSETSFTGELFF
TRBJ2-6,TRBV6-1,few,-,CASREIQGGVGANVLTF
TRBJ2-4,TRBV28,many,TRBD2,CASNGRLAGERRAKNIQYF
TRBJ2-3,TRBV29-1,many,TRBD2,CSVETTSGRVETQYF
TRBJ1-1,TRBV6-5,few,-,CASSPPNHPQAEAFF
TRBJ2-1,TRBV10-1,few,-,CASSGNSYNEQFF
TRBJ2-7,TRBV4-3,-,-,CASSQQTGSYEQYF
TRBJ1-5,TRBV20-1,-,-,CSASHTGQGNRPQHF
TRBJ2-3,TRBV5-1,few,-,CASSLEQNTDTQYF
TRBJ1-4,TRBV7-2,-,TRBD1,CASSSRTGGNEKLFF
TRBJ1-2,TRBV12-3/TRBV12-4,-,TRBD1,CASSPGQGPNYGYTF
TRBJ2-6,TRBV12-3/TRBV12-4,few,-,CASSTVSGANVLTF
TRBJ1-2,TRBV7-9,once,-,CASSPDGEGGYTF
TRBJ2-1,TRBV3-1,few,-,CASSQLNNEQFF